This T cell receptor (beta chain) came from a study of T cells in narcolepsy. Study in general: Patients with NT1 or NT2 and healthy control donors were enrolled. Whole-study results and caveats: Healthy controls reportedly lacked the autoreactive clonotypes serially found in patients' blood.

On this clone itself: Its specificity is not known.

The CDR3 consists of 15 residues. J was trimmed by 4 bases and V by 5 bases; bases with no gene match: 2. Germline V CDR1 and CDR2: SGHTA, FQGNSA. Data came from immunoSEQ multiplex PCR; TCRdb stores just in-frame clones and leaves some out. The data hold under 8,500 clones, with about 56% observed a single time. This TCR derives from a human donor with narcolepsy. The sequencing sample was made of CD45RA- memory CD8+ T cells from PBMCs. The chain recombines TRBV7-2 with TRBJ2-1, with 13 bases lining up with TRBD2. CDR3 sequence: CASSPGLAGYNEQFF. CDR3 DNA: TGTGCCAGCAGCCCGGGACTAGCGGGGTACAATGAGCAGTTCTTC.